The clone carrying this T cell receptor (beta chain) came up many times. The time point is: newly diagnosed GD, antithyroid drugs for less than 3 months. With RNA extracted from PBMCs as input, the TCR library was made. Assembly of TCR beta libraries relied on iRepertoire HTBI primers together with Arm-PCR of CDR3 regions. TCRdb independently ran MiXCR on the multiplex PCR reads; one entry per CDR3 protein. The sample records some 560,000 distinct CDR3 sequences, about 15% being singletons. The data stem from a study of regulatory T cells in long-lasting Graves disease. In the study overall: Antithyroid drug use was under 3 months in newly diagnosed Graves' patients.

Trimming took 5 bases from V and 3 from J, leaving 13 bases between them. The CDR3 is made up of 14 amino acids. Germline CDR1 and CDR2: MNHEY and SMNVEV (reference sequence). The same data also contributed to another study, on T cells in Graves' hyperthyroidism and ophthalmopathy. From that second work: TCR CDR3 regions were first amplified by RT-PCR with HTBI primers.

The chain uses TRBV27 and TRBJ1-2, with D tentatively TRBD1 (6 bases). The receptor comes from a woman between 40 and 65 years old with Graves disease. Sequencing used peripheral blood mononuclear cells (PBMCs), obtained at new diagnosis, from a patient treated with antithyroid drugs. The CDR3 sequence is CASSLTGTHYGYTF. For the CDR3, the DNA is TGTGCCAGCAGTCTGACCGGGACACACTATGGCTACACCTTC.